The 29 T cell receptor beta chains presented below share a single source sample, sequenced in a study of blood T cell repertoires in COVID-19. Only in-frame clones appear in the TCRdb table, and some are missing; sequencing was by immunoSEQ multiplex PCR. There are roughly 190,000 clones in the sample; 75% to 80% occur only once, and 8.5% to 10% lies in the top ten. The specimen was peripheral blood. The receptors originated from a woman aged 45-59 years with active or convalescent COVID-19.

V is TRBV7-2 and J is TRBJ1-1; perhaps TRBD1 as D (6 bases). The CDR3 contains 16 residues. V was clipped by 5 bases and J by 3 bases, with 19 bases between them. Germline values: CDR1 SGHTA, CDR2 FQGNSA. The CDR3 loop reads CASSLPGGLEDTEAFF. The CDR3 nucleotides are TGTGCCAGCAGCCTCCCGGGGGGCCTCGAGGACACTGAAGCTTTCTTT.

This clone was counted ten times or more. The chain carries TRBV28 and TRBJ2-5; D may be TRBD2 (5 bases). Per the germline V gene, CDR1 is MDHEN and CDR2 is SYDVKM. CDR3 size: 15 residues. V was cut by 3 bases and J by 5 bases, with 16 bases left in between. CDR3 nucleotides: TGTGCCAGCAGTTTCCCGTTTGTGTCGGGGGAGACCCAGTACTTC. Encoded protein: CASSFPFVSGETQYF.

J is TRBJ1-3 and V is TRBV6-5, with TRBD1 matching over 7 bases. In germline, CDR1 is MNHEY, CDR2 SVGAGI. Losses at the gene ends were 6 bases for V and 0 bases for J; bases not matched to a gene: 5. The length of the CDR3 is 15 residues. CDR3 loop: CASSSGTVSGNTIYF. The CDR3 DNA is TGTGCCAGCAGCTCCGGGACAGTCTCTGGAAACACCATATATTTT.

This chain connects TRBV24-1 to TRBJ2-3; TRBD1 matches 10 bases. After removal of 3 bases from V and 2 bases from J, the junction contained 7 bases not matched to a gene. Germline lookup yields CDR1 KGHDR and CDR2 SFDVKD. The CDR3 covers 17 residues. The DNA of the CDR3 is TGTGCCACCAGTGATCCTTCGGGACAGGGGTTCACAGATACGCAGTATTTT. Protein sequence: CATSDPSGQGFTDTQYF.

The rearrangement links TRBV4-2 to TRBJ2-7; the D gene is possibly TRBD2 (5 bases). This CDR3 is built from 14 residues. Trimming removed 5 bases at V and 4 bases at J, with 15 bases between. The germline CDR1 and CDR2 sequences are LGHNA and YNFKEQ. The CDR3 bases are TGTGCCAGCAGCACGGACTCGGTTGGATACGAGCAGTACTTC. It translates to CASSTDSVGYEQYF.

This clone came up many times. V and J are TRBV6-2 or TRBV6-3 and TRBJ2-1; a weak D match, TRBD2 (6 bases). The CDR3 spans 12 residues. Germline V gene lookup returns CDR1 MNHEY and CDR2 SVGEGT. Between the trimmed V and J ends, which lost 5 bases and 14 bases, there was a span of 16 bases. The CDR3 loop is CASSTSAGGKFF. DNA of the CDR3: TGTGCCAGCAGTACGTCAGCGGGCGGGAAGTTCTTC.

In this sample, this clone turned up once. This chain joins TRBV19 and TRBJ1-5, with TRBD1 matching over 9 bases. This CDR3 comprises 16 residues. Germline CDR1 and CDR2: LNHDA and SQIVND (reference sequence). V shed 3 bases and J 3 bases; nucleotides not matched to a gene: 6. CDR3 region: CASSIWGQGYNQPQHF. Written as DNA, the CDR3 is TGTGCCAGTAGTATTTGGGGACAGGGTTACAATCAGCCCCAGCATTTT.

The rearrangement uses TRBV7-2 and TRBJ1-1; 7 nucleotides align to TRBD1. Germline loops: CDR1 SGHTA, CDR2 FQGNSA. The CDR3 is 14 residues long. After removal of 4 bases from V and 2 bases from J, the junction contained 4 bases not matched to a gene. CDR3 protein: CASSSNRGNTEAFF. The CDR3 DNA reads TGTGCCAGCAGCTCTAACAGGGGTAACACTGAAGCTTTCTTT.

The chain couples TRBV5-6 to TRBJ2-7, with TRBD1 identical over 9 bases. The CDR3 has 16 amino acids. Per germline, CDR1 SGHDT and CDR2 YYEEEE. Trimming at V came to 0 bases and at J to 3 bases, leaving 7 bases not matched to a gene. The DNA of the CDR3 is TGTGCCAGCAGCTTGGCGGGACAGGGAACCCTCTACGAGCAGTACTTC. This gives the protein CASSLAGQGTLYEQYF.

V usage is TRBV6-5 and J usage is TRBJ1-4; D is uncertain. Per germline, CDR1 MNHEY and CDR2 SVGAGI. Trimming took off 6 bases at V and 4 bases at J, with 12 bases between the two ends. The CDR3 covers 14 residues. As DNA, the CDR3 is TGTGCCAGCAGGGATACAGAGAATAATGAAAAACTGTTTTTT. It translates to CASRDTENNEKLFF.

The gene calls are TRBV28 and TRBJ2-2; D perhaps matches TRBD2 (5 bases). Trimming took 6 bases from V and 1 from J, leaving 12 bases between them. CDR3 length: 15 residues. The germline CDR1 and CDR2 sequences are MDHEN and SYDVKM. CDR3 amino acids: CASRPPGLNTGELFF. CDR3 sequence (DNA): TGTGCCAGCAGACCACCCGGACTGAACACCGGGGAGCTGTTTTTT.

The genes are TRBV7-2 and TRBJ2-1, with TRBD2 identical over 14 bases. With 5 bases clipped from V and 6 bases from J, the junction kept 9 bases outside the gene matches. CDR1 is SGHTA and CDR2 is FQGNSA in the germline V gene. CDR3 length equals 17 residues. The CDR3 sequence is CASSPDRGTSGSNEQFF. CDR3 in DNA: TGTGCCAGCAGCCCCGATCGGGGGACTAGCGGGAGCAATGAGCAGTTCTTC.

The chain recombines TRBV4-3 with TRBJ1-2; TRBD1 matches 9 bases. This CDR3 has 16 residues. Germline V gene lookup returns CDR1 LGHNA and CDR2 YSLEER. J gave up 4 bases and V 3 bases, and 9 bases lay outside the gene matches. The CDR3 DNA is TGCGCCAGCAGCCAGGACGGACAGGGGTTCCCCTATGGCTACACCTTC. It translates to CASSQDGQGFPYGYTF.

The J gene is TRBJ2-1, the V gene TRBV27; 11 positions match TRBD2. CDR3 length: 15 residues. Trimming at V came to 5 bases and at J to 7 bases, leaving 7 bases not matched to a gene. The germline V gene encodes CDR1 MNHEY and CDR2 SMNVEV (reference sequence). Written as DNA, the CDR3 is TGTGCCAGCAGTCTTACTAGCGGGAGTCGTAATGAGCAGTTCTTC. Protein product: CASSLTSGSRNEQFF.

This clone was observed a few times. This chain uses TRBV7-2 with TRBJ2-1, with 7 nucleotides matching TRBD2. Losses at the gene ends were 1 base for V and 12 bases for J; bases not matched to a gene: 9. From germline, CDR1 is SGHTA and CDR2 FQGNSA. CDR3 length equals 14 residues. The CDR3, as DNA: TGTGCCAGCAGCTTAGATGTTAGCGGGCGGCGGCAGTTCTTC. Residues: CASSLDVSGRRQFF.

This clone showed up just a few times. The V gene is TRBV30, the J gene TRBJ1-2; 7 bases are shared with TRBD1. CDR1 is GTSNPN and CDR2 is SVGIG in the germline V gene (reference sequence). The V gene end was trimmed by 6 bases and the J gene end by 3 bases; junction bases not matched to a gene: 7. CDR3 length: 13 amino acids. CDR3 region: CACPGQRDYGYTF. DNA for the CDR3: TGTGCCTGCCCGGGACAGCGGGACTATGGCTACACCTTC.

This clone was observed a handful of times. This chain joins TRBV7-8 and TRBJ1-5, with 9 bases aligning to TRBD1. J lost 6 bases, V lost 5 bases, and 11 bases had no gene match. The CDR3 has 16 amino acids. Germline lookup yields CDR1 SGHVS and CDR2 FQNEAQ. The chain's CDR3 is CASSRDRALAVQPQHF. CDR3 bases: TGTGCCAGCAGCCGGGACAGGGCCCTCGCGGTTCAGCCCCAGCATTTT.

V gene TRBV18 combines with J gene TRBJ2-5; 10 bases are a match to TRBD1. Trimming at V came to 4 bases and at J to 1 base, leaving 6 bases not matched to a gene. The CDR3 runs to 16 residues. Germline loops: CDR1 KGHSH, CDR2 LQKENI. The CDR3 sequence is CASSQPGQGIQETQYF. The CDR3 nucleotides are TGTGCCAGCTCACAACCGGGACAGGGGATCCAAGAGACCCAGTACTTC.

The chain employs TRBV9 and TRBJ2-3; D is perhaps TRBD2 (5 bases). The V end was cut by 3 bases, the J end by 2 bases, with 13 bases between. Germline lookup yields CDR1 SGDLS and CDR2 YYNGEE. The CDR3 length is 15 residues. The CDR3 bases are TGTGCCAGCAGCGCGGGGATTTCTTTCACAGATACGCAGTATTTT. It yields the protein CASSAGISFTDTQYF.

V and J are TRBV6-2 or TRBV6-3 and TRBJ2-7; perhaps TRBD1 as D (6 bases). The CDR3 has 17 residues. Looked up from germline, CDR1 is MNHEY and CDR2 is SVGEGT. Trimming took 2 bases from V and 2 from J, leaving 19 bases between them. In DNA, the CDR3 is TGTGCCAGCAGTTACGCCATGCCGGGACAAGGGGCCTACGAGCAGTACTTC. This gives the protein CASSYAMPGQGAYEQYF.

The chain recombines TRBV6-2 or TRBV6-3 with TRBJ1-6; D gene ambiguous. The CDR3 is made up of 15 amino acids. V was cut by 1 base and J by 7 bases, with 11 bases left in between. The germline V gene has CDR1 MNHEY and CDR2 SVGEGT. This CDR3 reads CASSYFMTRNSPLHF. The CDR3 DNA sequence: TGTGCCAGCAGTTACTTCATGACACGGAATTCACCCCTCCACTTT.

This chain connects TRBV4-3 to TRBJ1-4; 10 positions agree with TRBD1. Trimming at V came to 6 bases and at J to 7 bases, leaving 8 bases not matched to a gene. The CDR3 has 15 amino acids. Germline CDR1 LGHNA, CDR2 YSLEER. In DNA, the CDR3 is TGCGCCAGCAGTTTACAGACAGGGGGCTCTGAAAAACTGTTTTTT. It yields the protein CASSLQTGGSEKLFF.

The chain has TRBV7-2 and TRBJ2-2; the match to TRBD1 covers 7 bases. Germline CDR1 reads SGHTA; CDR2 reads FQGNSA. The CDR3 is 16 residues long. With V trimmed by 5 bases and J by 3 bases, 9 bases remained unmatched. CDR3 bases: TGTGCCAGCAGCCGCACGACAGGGTCCGACACCGGGGAGCTGTTTTTT. Its protein is CASSRTTGSDTGELFF.

This chain links TRBV2 with TRBJ2-3, with 10 nucleotides matching TRBD2. The CDR3 consists of 15 residues. Losses at the gene ends were 0 bases for V and 4 bases for J; bases not matched to a gene: 1. CDR1 is SNHLY, CDR2 FYNNEI, per germline. Here the CDR3 reads CASSEALAGADTQYF. The DNA of the CDR3 is TGTGCCAGCAGTGAAGCTCTAGCGGGGGCAGATACGCAGTATTTT.

In this sample, this clone turned up once. This sequence joins TRBV5-1 and TRBJ2-3, with D unclear. Germline CDR1 SGHRS, CDR2 YFSETQ. The germline V and J ends were trimmed by 3 bases and 0 bases, with 8 bases remaining between them. This CDR3 comprises 14 residues. CDR3 sequence (DNA): TGCGCCAGCAGCTGGTCCACTAGCACAGATACGCAGTATTTT. This translates into CASSWSTSTDTQYF.

The chain combines TRBV19 with TRBJ1-4; 9 nucleotides line up with TRBD1. Trimming took 7 bases from V and 7 from J; bases not matched to a gene: 7. Germline CDR1 and CDR2: LNHDA and SQIVND (reference sequence). There are 14 residues in the CDR3. CDR3: CASTKDRGGEKLFF. The DNA for the CDR3 is TGTGCCAGTACCAAGGACAGGGGCGGTGAAAAACTGTTTTTT.

The rearrangement joins TRBV5-6 to TRBJ1-2; D is unresolved. V gave up 0 bases and J gave up 1 base, with 7 bases separating them. From germline, CDR1 is SGHDT and CDR2 YYEEEE. The CDR3 sequence is 14 residues long. The DNA for the CDR3 is TGTGCCAGCAGCTTGGGCGCCTATAACTATGGCTACACCTTC. Translation gives CASSLGAYNYGYTF. Full variable domain (missing parts from reference TRBV5-6 and TRBJ1-2): DAGVTQSPTHLIKTRGQQVTLRCSPKSGHDTVSWYQQALGQGPQFIFQYYEEEERQRGNFPDRFSGHQFPNYSSELNVNALLLGDSALYLCASSLGAYNYGYTFGSGTRLTVV.

V usage is TRBV11-2 and J usage is TRBJ2-7; 9 nucleotides agree with TRBD2. This CDR3 is 14 amino acids long. CDR1 and CDR2 from the germline V gene are SGHAT and FQNNGV. The trim removed 5 bases at V and 2 bases at J, leaving 4 bases unmatched. The CDR3: CASSGRGGAYEQYF. CDR3 nucleotide sequence: TGTGCCAGCAGCGGTCGCGGGGGGGCCTACGAGCAGTACTTC. Complete variable domain (other parts from reference TRBV11-2 and TRBJ2-7): EAGVAQSPRYKIIEKRQSVAFWCNPISGHATLYWYQQILGQGPKLLIQFQNNGVVDDSQLPKDRFSAERLKGVDSTLKIQPAKLEDSAVYLCASSGRGGAYEQYFGPGTRLTVT.

The chain joins TRBV30 to TRBJ1-1, with D perhaps TRBD1 (5 bases). V lost 2 bases, J lost 1 base, and 8 bases lay in between. The CDR3 consists of 13 residues. From germline, CDR1 is GTSNPN and CDR2 SVGIG (reference sequence). The DNA of the CDR3 is TGTGCCTGGAGTAAGGGGCCGAACACTGAAGCTTTCTTT. Translated: CAWSKGPNTEAFF.